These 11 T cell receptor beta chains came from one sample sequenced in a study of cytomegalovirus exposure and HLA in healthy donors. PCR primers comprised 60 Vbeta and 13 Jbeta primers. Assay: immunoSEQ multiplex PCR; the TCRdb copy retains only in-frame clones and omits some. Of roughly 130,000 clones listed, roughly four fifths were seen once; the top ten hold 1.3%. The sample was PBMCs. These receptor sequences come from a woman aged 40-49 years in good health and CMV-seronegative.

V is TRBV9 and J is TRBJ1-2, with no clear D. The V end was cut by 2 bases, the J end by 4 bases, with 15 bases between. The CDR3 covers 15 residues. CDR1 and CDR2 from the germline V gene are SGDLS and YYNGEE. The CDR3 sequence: CASSVDWQPSYGYTF. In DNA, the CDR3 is TGTGCCAGCAGCGTCGACTGGCAGCCATCCTATGGCTACACCTTC.

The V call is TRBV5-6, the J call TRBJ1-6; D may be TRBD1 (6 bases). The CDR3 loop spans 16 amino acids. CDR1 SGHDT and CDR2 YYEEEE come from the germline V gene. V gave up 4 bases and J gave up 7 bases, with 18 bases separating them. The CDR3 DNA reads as TGTGCCAGCAGCCCCCTTGGGACAAAATCGAATTCACCCCTCCACTTT. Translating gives CASSPLGTKSNSPLHF.

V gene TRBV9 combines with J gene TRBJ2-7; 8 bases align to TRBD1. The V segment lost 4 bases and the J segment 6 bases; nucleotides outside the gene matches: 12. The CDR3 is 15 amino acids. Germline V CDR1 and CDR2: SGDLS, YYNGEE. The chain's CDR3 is CASSIGGTGSREQYF. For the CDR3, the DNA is TGTGCCAGCAGCATAGGGGGGACAGGTAGTCGCGAGCAGTACTTC. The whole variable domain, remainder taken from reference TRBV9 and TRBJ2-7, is DSGVTQTPKHLITATGQRVTLRCSPRSGDLSVYWYQQSLDQGLQFLIQYYNGEERAKGNILERFSAQQFPDLHSELNLSSLELGDSALYFCASSIGGTGSREQYFGPGTRLTVT.

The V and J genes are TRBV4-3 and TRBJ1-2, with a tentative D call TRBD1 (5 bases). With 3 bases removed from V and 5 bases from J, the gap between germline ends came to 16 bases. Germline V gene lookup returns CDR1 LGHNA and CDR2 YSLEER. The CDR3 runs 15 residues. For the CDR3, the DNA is TGCGCCAGCAGCCAGACCGCGGGGGGGTCTTATGGCTACACCTTC. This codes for CASSQTAGGSYGYTF.

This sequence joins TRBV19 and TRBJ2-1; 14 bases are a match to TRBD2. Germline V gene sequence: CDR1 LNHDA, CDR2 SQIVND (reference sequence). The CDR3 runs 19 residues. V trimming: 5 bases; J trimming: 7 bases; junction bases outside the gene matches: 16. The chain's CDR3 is CASSEIGLAGGHVVNEQFF. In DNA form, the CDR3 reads TGTGCCAGTAGTGAAATAGGACTAGCGGGGGGACACGTGGTAAATGAGCAGTTCTTC.

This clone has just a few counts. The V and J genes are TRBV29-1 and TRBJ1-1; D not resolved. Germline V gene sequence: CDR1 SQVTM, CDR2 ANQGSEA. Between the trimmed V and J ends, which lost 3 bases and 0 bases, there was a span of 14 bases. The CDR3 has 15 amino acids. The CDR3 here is CSVEEEAPMNTEAFF. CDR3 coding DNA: TGCAGCGTTGAGGAGGAGGCCCCTATGAACACTGAAGCTTTCTTT. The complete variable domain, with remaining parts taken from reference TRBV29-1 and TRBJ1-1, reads SAVISQKPSRDICQRGTSLTIQCQVDSQVTMMFWYRQQPGQSLTLIATANQGSEATYESGFVIDKFPISRPNLTFSTLTVSNMSPEDSSIYLCSVEEEAPMNTEAFFGQGTRLTVV.

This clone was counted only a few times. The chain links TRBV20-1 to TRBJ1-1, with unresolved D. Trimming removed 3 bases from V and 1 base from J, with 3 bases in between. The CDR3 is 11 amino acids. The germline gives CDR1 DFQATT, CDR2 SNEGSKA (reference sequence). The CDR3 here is CSARRNTEAFF. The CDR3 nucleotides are TGCAGTGCTAGGAGGAACACTGAAGCTTTCTTT.

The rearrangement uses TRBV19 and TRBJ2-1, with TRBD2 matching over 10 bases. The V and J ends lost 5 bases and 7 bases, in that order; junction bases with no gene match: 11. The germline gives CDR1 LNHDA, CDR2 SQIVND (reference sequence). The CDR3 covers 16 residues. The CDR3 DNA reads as TGTGCCAGTAGTTGGGTGGCTAGCGGGGGACTAAATGAGCAGTTCTTC. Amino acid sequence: CASSWVASGGLNEQFF.

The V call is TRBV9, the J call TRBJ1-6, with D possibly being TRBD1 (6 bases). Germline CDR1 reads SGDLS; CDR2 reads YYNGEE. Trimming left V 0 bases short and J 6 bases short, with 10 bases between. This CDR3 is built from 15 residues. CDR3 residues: CASSVDGQPNSPLHF. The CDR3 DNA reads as TGTGCCAGCAGCGTAGATGGACAGCCTAATTCACCCCTCCACTTT.

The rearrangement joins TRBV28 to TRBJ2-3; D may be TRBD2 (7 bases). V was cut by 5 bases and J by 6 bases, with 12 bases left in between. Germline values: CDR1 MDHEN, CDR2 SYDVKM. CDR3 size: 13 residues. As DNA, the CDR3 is TGTGCCAGCAGTATGGCGGGGGCTGATACGCAGTATTTT. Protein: CASSMAGADTQYF.

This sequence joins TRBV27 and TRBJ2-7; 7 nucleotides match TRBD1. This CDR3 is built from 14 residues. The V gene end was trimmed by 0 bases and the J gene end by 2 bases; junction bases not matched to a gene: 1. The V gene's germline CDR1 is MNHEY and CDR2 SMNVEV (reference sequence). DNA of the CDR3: TGTGCCAGCAGTTTATCGGGACAGCCCTACGAGCAGTACTTC. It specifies CASSLSGQPYEQYF.